The entry that follows covers one T cell receptor (beta chain) sequence. Antigen unknown. Use of 60 Vbeta and 13 Jbeta primers characterized the PCR. Measured with immunoSEQ multiplex PCR; TCRdb has only the in-frame clones, and not every one. The repertoire consists of fewer than 200,000 clones, with more than 80% occurring once and the leading ten covering roughly 5.2%. This entry is derived from a study of cytomegalovirus exposure and HLA in healthy donors. The study's findings and limits: A later analysis linked a missense variant in DCLRE1C to the trimming of TCR beta V and J genes. Accurate prediction of HLA-A and HLA-B alleles (for most subjects) was reportedly achieved from TCR beta sequences.

V lost 0 bases to trimming and J lost 9 bases, with 11 bases between them. CDR3 length: 14 amino acids. From germline, CDR1 is SGHVS and CDR2 FQNEAQ. This chain links TRBV7-8 with TRBJ1-4; no definite D call. The sequencing input was PBMCs. The source is a woman aged 18-35 years in good health and CMV-seropositive. CDR3 sequence: CASSLAQEGKKLFF. The CDR3 DNA sequence: TGTGCCAGCAGCTTAGCGCAGGAGGGTAAAAAACTGTTTTTT.